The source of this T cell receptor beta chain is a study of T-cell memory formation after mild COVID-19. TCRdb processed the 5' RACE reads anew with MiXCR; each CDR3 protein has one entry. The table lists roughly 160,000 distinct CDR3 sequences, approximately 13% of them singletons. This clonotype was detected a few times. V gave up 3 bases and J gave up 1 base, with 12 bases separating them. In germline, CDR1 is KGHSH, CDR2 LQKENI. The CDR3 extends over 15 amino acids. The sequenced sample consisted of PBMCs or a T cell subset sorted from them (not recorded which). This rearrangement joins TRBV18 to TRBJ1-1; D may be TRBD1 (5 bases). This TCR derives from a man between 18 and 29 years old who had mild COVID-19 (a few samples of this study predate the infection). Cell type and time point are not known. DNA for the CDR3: TGTGCCAGCTCACCGCTTGAGGGGCGGAACACTGAAGCTTTCTTT. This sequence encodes CASSPLEGRNTEAFF.